The 18 T cell receptor beta chains listed next were all sequenced from one sample in a study of beta chain features in type 1 diabetes. The whole isolated RNA underwent reverse transcription, so sequencing captured expressed TCRB transcripts. Some clones are missing from TCRdb's copy, which holds only in-frame ones; the method was immunoSEQ multiplex PCR. The sample consists of around 400,000 clones, approximately 15% of them appearing once. The sequenced material came from naive CD4+ T cells from blood. These receptors were taken from a woman in her late teens or twenties in good health.

This clone was seen a handful of times. The chain recombines TRBV7-2 with TRBJ2-5; D call uncertain. Germline CDR1 SGHTA, CDR2 FQGNSA. Trimming stripped 2 bases from V and 5 bases from J, with 9 bases between. This CDR3 comprises 13 residues. DNA of the CDR3: TGTGCCAGCAGCTTACCTATTCCTGAGACCCAGTACTTC. Protein sequence: CASSLPIPETQYF. The variable domain in full, with the rest retrieved from reference TRBV7-2 and TRBJ2-5, is GAGVSQSPSNKVTEKGKDVELRCDPISGHTALYWYRQSLGQGLEFLIYFQGNSAPDKSGLPSDRFSAERTGGSVSTLTIQRTQQEDSAVYLCASSLPIPETQYFGPGTRLLVL.

This clone was recorded a few times. This sequence joins TRBV28 and TRBJ1-1; TRBD1 matches 7 bases. The V gene end was trimmed by 5 bases and the J gene end by 2 bases; junction bases not matched to a gene: 8. The germline V gene has CDR1 MDHEN and CDR2 SYDVKM. The CDR3 has 15 residues. CDR3 in amino acids: CASSLPGTDNTEAFF. As DNA, the CDR3 is TGTGCCAGCAGTCTCCCAGGGACAGACAACACTGAAGCTTTCTTT.

The genes are TRBV15 and TRBJ2-4; TRBD2 agrees at 12 bases. With V trimmed by 0 bases and J by 7 bases, 7 bases remained unmatched. The CDR3 contains 17 residues. Germline CDR1 reads LNHNV; CDR2 reads YYDKDF (reference sequence). CDR3 in DNA: TGTGCCACCAGCAGAGATGCTAGCGGGAGGGCCGTGAACATTCAGTACTTC. As protein: CATSRDASGRAVNIQYF.

The chain carries TRBV5-4 and TRBJ2-3; unclear D gene. V gave up 7 bases and J gave up 2 bases, with 5 bases separating them. The length of the CDR3 is 11 residues. Germline-derived CDR1 and CDR2 are SGHNT and YYREEE (reference sequence). The CDR3 sequence is CASVNTDTQYF. The CDR3 DNA follows: TGTGCCAGCGTAAACACAGATACGCAGTATTTT. The variable domain in full, completed from reference TRBV5-4 and TRBJ2-3, reads ETGVTQSPTHLIKTRGQQVTLRCSSQSGHNTVSWYQQALGQGPQFIFQYYREEENGRGNFPPRFSGLQFPNYSSELNVNALELDDSALYLCASVNTDTQYFGPGTRLTVL.

This chain connects TRBV7-6 to TRBJ2-2; tentative D call: TRBD1 (5 bases). Trimming shortened V by 1 base and J by 6 bases, and 9 bases separated the two germline ends. Germline CDR1 and CDR2: SGHVS and FNYEAQ. This CDR3 has 14 amino acids. The CDR3 spells CASSLVTAPGELFF. The CDR3, as DNA: TGTGCCAGCAGCTTAGTGACAGCCCCCGGGGAGCTGTTTTTT.

The rearrangement links TRBV15 to TRBJ2-2, with 8 bases identical to TRBD2. Germline V gene data show CDR1 as LNHNV and CDR2 as YYDKDF (reference sequence). The CDR3 loop spans 15 amino acids. The V and J ends lost 0 bases and 5 bases, in that order; junction bases with no gene match: 2. The CDR3, as DNA: TGTGCCACCAGCAGAGAGGAGCGGGAGACCGGGGAGCTGTTTTTT. Amino acids: CATSREERETGELFF.

The J gene is TRBJ2-2, the V gene TRBV15; D is ambiguous. The germline V gene encodes CDR1 LNHNV and CDR2 YYDKDF (reference sequence). The CDR3 totals 13 residues. V was trimmed by 5 bases and J by 4 bases, leaving 8 bases between them. CDR3 loop: CATSEFFTGELFF. CDR3 DNA sequence: TGTGCCACCAGCGAGTTTTTCACCGGGGAGCTGTTTTTT.

DNA for the CDR3: TGCGCCAGCAGTCCGGGGACAGAAAGTGAAAAACTGTTTTTT. Its protein is CASSPGTESEKLFF. This sequence joins TRBV5-1 and TRBJ1-4; the match to TRBD1 covers 7 bases. The CDR3 totals 14 residues. V shed 5 bases, J shed 7 bases, and the junction held 8 bases outside the gene matches. Germline V gene sequence: CDR1 SGHRS, CDR2 YFSETQ.

The chain is built from TRBV18 and TRBJ1-1, with D possibly being TRBD1 (6 bases). This CDR3 region has 15 residues. Germline V gives CDR1 KGHSH, CDR2 LQKENI. V lost 4 bases and J 1 base, leaving 13 bases between the germline ends. CDR3: CASSRVPGQNTEAFF. CDR3 nucleotides: TGTGCCAGCTCACGAGTTCCGGGACAGAACACTGAAGCTTTCTTT. Variable domain in full (rest from reference TRBV18 and TRBJ1-1): NAGVMQNPRHLVRRRGQEARLRCSPMKGHSHVYWYRQLPEEGLKFMVYLQKENIIDESGMPKERFSAEFPKEGPSILRIQQVVRGDSAAYFCASSRVPGQNTEAFFGQGTRLTVV.

A few counts support this clone. The chain is built from TRBV28 and TRBJ1-2; possibly TRBD1 for D (5 bases). With 4 bases removed from V and 3 bases from J, the gap between germline ends came to 18 bases. The CDR3 is 16 residues long. Germline loops: CDR1 MDHEN, CDR2 SYDVKM. The CDR3 nucleotides are TGTGCCAGCAGTTGGCGAGGCGGGGGTAAGGACTATGGCTACACCTTC. Protein product: CASSWRGGGKDYGYTF.

In this sample, this clone turned up a few times. CDR3 in DNA: TGCGCCAGCAGCCCGAGACTAGCGGGAGGTGCGGAGACCCAGTACTTC. Translated, it gives CASSPRLAGGAETQYF. This chain links TRBV5-1 with TRBJ2-5; 13 bases are shared with TRBD2. This CDR3 has 16 residues. Looked up from germline, CDR1 is SGHRS and CDR2 is YFSETQ. Losses at the gene ends were 4 bases for V and 5 bases for J; bases not matched to a gene: 8.

The chain uses TRBV6-6 and TRBJ1-2; possibly TRBD1 for D (6 bases). This CDR3 is 15 amino acids long. CDR1 MNHNY and CDR2 SVGAGI come from the germline V gene (reference sequence). Trimming cost V 6 bases and J 3 bases, with 17 bases left between them. The CDR3 region has the DNA TGTGCCAGCAGCCCCAGGCAGGGGTCGTACTATGGCTACACCTTC. Protein product: CASSPRQGSYYGYTF.

This clone has just a few counts. This rearrangement joins TRBV18 to TRBJ2-3; 8 bases are shared with TRBD1. The CDR3 consists of 16 residues. Losses at the gene ends were 6 bases for V and 2 bases for J; bases not matched to a gene: 10. CDR1 KGHSH and CDR2 LQKENI come from the germline V gene. CDR3 in amino acids: CASSRERQGSTDTQYF. CDR3 coding DNA: TGTGCCAGCTCGCGAGAAAGACAGGGGTCCACAGATACGCAGTATTTT.

This clone appeared a few times. This rearrangement joins TRBV29-1 to TRBJ2-4; maybe TRBD2 (5 bases). The CDR3 spans 13 residues. Germline lookup yields CDR1 SQVTM and CDR2 ANQGSEA. V was shortened by 4 bases and J by 1 base, with 8 bases between the two germline ends. CDR3 DNA sequence: TGCAGCGTTGCAAGAGGGGCCAAAAACATTCAGTACTTC. It specifies CSVARGAKNIQYF.

This clone was seen a few times. This chain uses TRBV30 with TRBJ1-1; no clear D gene. Germline V gene lookup returns CDR1 GTSNPN and CDR2 SVGIG (reference sequence). The CDR3 has 13 residues. V lost 3 bases, J lost 6 bases, and 14 bases lay in between. CDR3 DNA sequence: TGTGCCTGGAGACGAAACCTGGAGGCTGAAGCTTTCTTT. This codes for CAWRRNLEAEAFF.

There are a few counts of this clone. The chain's CDR3 is CASSFRLGTDTQYF. DNA of the CDR3: TGCGCCAGCAGCTTCCGACTAGGGACAGATACGCAGTATTTT. The gene calls are TRBV5-1 and TRBJ2-3; tentatively, D is TRBD2 (6 bases). The V gene lost 2 bases and the J gene lost 3 bases, with 10 bases spanning the gap. In germline, CDR1 is SGHRS, CDR2 YFSETQ. CDR3 length: 14 amino acids.

Only one count was recorded for this clone. This chain links TRBV27 with TRBJ1-2; the match to TRBD1 covers 10 bases. Germline CDR1 MNHEY, CDR2 SMNVEV (reference sequence). The J segment lost 5 bases and the V segment lost 8 bases, leaving 5 bases of the junction unmatched. This CDR3 is built from 13 residues. The CDR3 DNA reads TGTGCCAGCGCGGACAGGGGGTTGTATGGCTACACCTTC. Amino acids: CASADRGLYGYTF.

There are a few counts of this clone. The V and J genes are TRBV30 and TRBJ1-5; 8 bases map to TRBD1. With 0 bases clipped from V and 6 bases from J, the junction kept 4 bases outside the gene matches. CDR3 length: 14 amino acids. CDR1 is GTSNPN, CDR2 SVGIG, per germline (reference sequence). Here the CDR3 DNA reads TGTGCCTGGAGTGTACAGGGGGTGGGTCAGCCCCAGCATTTT. Its translation: CAWSVQGVGQPQHF.